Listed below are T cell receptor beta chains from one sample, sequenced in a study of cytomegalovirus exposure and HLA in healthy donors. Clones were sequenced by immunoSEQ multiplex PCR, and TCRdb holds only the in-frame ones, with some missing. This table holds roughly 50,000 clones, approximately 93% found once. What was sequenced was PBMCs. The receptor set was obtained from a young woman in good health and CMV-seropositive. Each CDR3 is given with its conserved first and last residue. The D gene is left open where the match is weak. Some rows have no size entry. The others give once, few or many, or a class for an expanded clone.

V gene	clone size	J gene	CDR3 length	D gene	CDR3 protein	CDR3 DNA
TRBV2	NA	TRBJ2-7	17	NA	CASSDTSRVSSSYEQYF	TGTGCCAGCAGTGACACGTCCCGGGTTTCGAGCTCCTACGAGCAGTACTTC
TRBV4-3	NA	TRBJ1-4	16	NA	CASSQEIGITNEKLFF	TGCGCCAGCAGCCAAGAAATCGGGATAACTAATGAAAAACTGTTTTTT
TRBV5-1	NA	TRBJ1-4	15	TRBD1	CASTISGGTNEKLFF	TGCGCCAGCACCATCTCAGGGGGCACTAATGAAAAACTGTTTTTT
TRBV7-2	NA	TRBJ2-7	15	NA	CASSFFLGVAYEQYF	TGTGCCAGCAGCTTCTTTCTCGGGGTGGCCTACGAGCAGTACTTC
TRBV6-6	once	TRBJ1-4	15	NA	CASSYSGGTNEKLFF	TGTGCCAGCAGTTACTCCGGGGGAACTAATGAAAAACTGTTTTTT
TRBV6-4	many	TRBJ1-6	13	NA	CASSDGEGKPLHF	TGTGCCAGCAGTGACGGAGAGGGCAAACCCCTCCACTTT
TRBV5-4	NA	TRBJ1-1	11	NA	CASSRGSEAFF	TGTGCCAGCAGCCGCGGGAGTGAAGCTTTCTTT
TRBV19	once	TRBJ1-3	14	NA	CASTRGGSGNTIYF	TGTGCCAGTACTCGGGGGGGCTCTGGAAACACCATATATTTT
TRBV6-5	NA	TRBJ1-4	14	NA	CASSYGTPQGKLFF	TGTGCCAGCAGTTACGGGACACCGCAGGGAAAACTGTTTTTT
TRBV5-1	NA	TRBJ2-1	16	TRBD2	CASSIGTTSSYNEQFF	TGCGCCAGCAGCATAGGGACTACTAGCTCCTACAATGAGCAGTTCTTC
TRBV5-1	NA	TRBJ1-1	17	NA	CASSWDNTSWWDTEAFF	TGCGCCAGCAGCTGGGACAATACCTCGTGGTGGGACACTGAAGCTTTCTTT
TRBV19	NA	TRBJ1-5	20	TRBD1	CASSISTGEIGGYSNQPQHF	TGTGCCAGTAGTATATCGACAGGGGAGATCGGTGGTTATAGCAATCAGCCCCAGCATTTT
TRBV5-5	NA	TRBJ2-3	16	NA	CASSFRPTSRGDTQYF	TGTGCCAGCAGCTTCCGCCCAACTAGTCGGGGGGATACGCAGTATTTT
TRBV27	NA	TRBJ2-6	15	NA	CASRPVSSGANVLTF	TGTGCCAGCAGACCGGTTAGCTCTGGGGCCAACGTCCTGACTTTC
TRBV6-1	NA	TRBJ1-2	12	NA	CASSESGRAGTF	TGTGCCAGCAGTGAATCGGGGAGGGCAGGGACCTTC
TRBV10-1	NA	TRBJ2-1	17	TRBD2	CASSGPMTSGGFNEQFF	TGCGCCAGCAGTGGCCCCATGACTAGCGGGGGGTTCAATGAGCAGTTCTTC
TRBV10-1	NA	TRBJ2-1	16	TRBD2	CASSDRLAGSYNEQFF	TGCGCCAGCAGTGATAGACTAGCGGGCTCCTACAATGAGCAGTTCTTC
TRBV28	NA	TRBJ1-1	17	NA	CASSLLGQGQGNTEAFF	TGTGCCAGCAGTTTATTGGGTCAGGGACAAGGGAACACTGAAGCTTTCTTT
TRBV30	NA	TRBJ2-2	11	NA	CATGYTGELFF	TGTGCCACCGGGTACACCGGGGAGCTGTTTTTT
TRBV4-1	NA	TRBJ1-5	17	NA	CASSQYSGRTSNQPQHF	TGCGCCAGCAGCCAATATTCTGGGAGGACGAGCAATCAGCCCCAGCATTTT
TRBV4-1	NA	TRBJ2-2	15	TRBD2	CASSPSGGAAGELFF	TGCGCCAGCAGCCCTAGCGGGGGGGCGGCCGGGGAGCTGTTTTTT
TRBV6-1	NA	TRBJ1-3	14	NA	CASSPLVVSGVIYF	TGTGCCAGCAGTCCCCTCGTAGTCTCAGGGGTCATATATTTT
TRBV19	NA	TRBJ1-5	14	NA	CASSIQGMYQPQHF	TGTGCCAGTAGTATACAGGGAATGTATCAGCCCCAGCATTTT
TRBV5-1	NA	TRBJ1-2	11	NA	CASSLGYGYTF	TGCGCCAGCAGCCTCGGGTATGGCTACACCTTC
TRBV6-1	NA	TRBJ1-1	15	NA	CASSENLDMNTEAFF	TGTGCCAGCAGTGAGAATTTGGACATGAACACTGAAGCTTTCTTT
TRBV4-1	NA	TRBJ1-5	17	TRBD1	CASSPRQGAQGNQPQHF	TGCGCCAGCAGCCCACGACAGGGGGCTCAGGGCAATCAGCCCCAGCATTTT
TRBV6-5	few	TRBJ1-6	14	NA	CASTPGNYNSPLHF	TGTGCCAGCACCCCAGGGAACTATAATTCACCCCTCCACTTT
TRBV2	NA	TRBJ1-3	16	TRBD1	CASSERTGAPGNTIYF	TGTGCCAGCAGTGAAAGGACAGGGGCTCCTGGAAACACCATATATTTT
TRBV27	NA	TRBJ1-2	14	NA	CASSLRNPGGGYTF	TGTGCCAGCAGTTTACGCAATCCCGGAGGGGGCTACACCTTC
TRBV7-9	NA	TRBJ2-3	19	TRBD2	CASSTRDGLAGGVTDTQYF	TGTGCCAGCAGCACTCGAGACGGACTAGCGGGGGGAGTCACAGATACGCAGTATTTT
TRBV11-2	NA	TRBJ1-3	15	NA	CASSLTGGGGNTIYF	TGTGCCAGCAGCTTAACTGGGGGAGGAGGAAACACCATATATTTT
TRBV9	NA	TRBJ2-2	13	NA	CASSVNRGGELFF	TGTGCCAGCAGCGTGAACCGAGGCGGGGAGCTGTTTTTT
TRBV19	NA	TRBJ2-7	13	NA	CASSIGSLNGQYF	TGTGCCAGTAGTATAGGGAGTTTAAACGGGCAGTACTTC
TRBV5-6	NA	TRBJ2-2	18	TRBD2	CASSGGLAGGANTGELFF	TGTGCCAGCAGCGGGGGACTAGCGGGGGGCGCGAACACCGGGGAGCTGTTTTTT
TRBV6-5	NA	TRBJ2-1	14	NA	CASSYGTAYNEQFF	TGTGCCAGCAGTTATGGCACAGCCTACAATGAGCAGTTCTTC
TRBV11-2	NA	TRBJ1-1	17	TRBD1	CASSLGQGFQKGTEAFF	TGTGCCAGCAGCTTGGGACAGGGTTTCCAAAAAGGGACTGAAGCTTTCTTT
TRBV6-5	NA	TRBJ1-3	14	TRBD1	CAVGQASTGNTIYF	TGTGCCGTGGGACAGGCTTCAACTGGAAACACCATATATTTT
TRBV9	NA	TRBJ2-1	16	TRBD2	CASSVVASGRDNEQFF	TGTGCCAGCAGCGTAGTGGCTAGCGGCCGTGACAATGAGCAGTTCTTC
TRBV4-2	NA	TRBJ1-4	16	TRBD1	CASSQVQQGAGEKLFF	TGTGCCAGCAGCCAAGTCCAACAGGGGGCGGGTGAAAAACTGTTTTTT
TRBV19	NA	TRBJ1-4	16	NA	CASSTGRTVKAEKLFF	TGTGCCAGTAGTACCGGAAGGACAGTGAAGGCTGAAAAACTGTTTTTT
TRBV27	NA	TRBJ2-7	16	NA	CASSLSPGRIPYEQYF	TGTGCCAGCAGTTTATCCCCGGGGAGAATTCCCTACGAGCAGTACTTC
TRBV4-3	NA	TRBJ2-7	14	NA	CASSQDIDAYEQYF	TGCGCCAGCAGCCAAGATATAGATGCCTACGAGCAGTACTTC
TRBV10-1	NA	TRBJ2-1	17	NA	CASSDPGRGGDGNEQFF	TGCGCCAGCAGTGACCCGGGGAGGGGGGGCGATGGAAATGAGCAGTTCTTC
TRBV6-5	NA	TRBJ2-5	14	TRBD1	CASRRGTAKETQYF	TGTGCCAGCAGGAGAGGGACAGCTAAAGAGACCCAGTACTTC
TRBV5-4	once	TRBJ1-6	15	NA	CASREGQFYNSPLHF	TGTGCCAGCAGGGAGGGGCAGTTCTATAATTCACCCCTCCACTTT
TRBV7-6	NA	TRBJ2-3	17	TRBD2	CASSLFLTSGGTDTQYF	TGTGCCAGCAGCCTCTTTCTGACTAGCGGGGGCACAGATACGCAGTATTTT
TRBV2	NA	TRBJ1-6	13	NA	CASSRAGFSPLHF	TGTGCCAGCAGTCGAGCAGGGTTTTCACCCCTCCACTTT
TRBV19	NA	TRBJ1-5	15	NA	CASSTQGNSNQPQHF	TGTGCCAGTAGTACCCAGGGGAATAGCAATCAGCCCCAGCATTTT
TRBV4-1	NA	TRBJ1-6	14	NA	CASSQESRNSPLHF	TGCGCCAGCAGCCAAGAATCCAGAAATTCACCCCTCCACTTT
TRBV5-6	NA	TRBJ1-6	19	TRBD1	CASSLAGWTGVAGRSPLHF	TGTGCCAGCAGCTTGGCGGGGTGGACAGGGGTCGCCGGGAGATCACCCCTCCACTTT
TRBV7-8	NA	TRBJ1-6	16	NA	CASRLEGSLYNSPLHF	TGTGCCAGCAGATTAGAAGGGAGTTTATATAATTCACCCCTCCACTTT
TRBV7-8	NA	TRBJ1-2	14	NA	CASSHGDNSLVYTF	TGTGCCAGCAGCCACGGGGACAATTCTTTGGTCTACACCTTC
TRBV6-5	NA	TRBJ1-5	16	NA	CASSYGAGRSNQPQHF	TGTGCCAGCAGTTACGGGGCAGGGCGAAGCAATCAGCCCCAGCATTTT
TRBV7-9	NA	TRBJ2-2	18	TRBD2	CASSHRTSGGARAGELFF	TGTGCCAGCAGTCACCGGACTAGCGGGGGGGCTCGGGCCGGGGAGCTGTTTTTT